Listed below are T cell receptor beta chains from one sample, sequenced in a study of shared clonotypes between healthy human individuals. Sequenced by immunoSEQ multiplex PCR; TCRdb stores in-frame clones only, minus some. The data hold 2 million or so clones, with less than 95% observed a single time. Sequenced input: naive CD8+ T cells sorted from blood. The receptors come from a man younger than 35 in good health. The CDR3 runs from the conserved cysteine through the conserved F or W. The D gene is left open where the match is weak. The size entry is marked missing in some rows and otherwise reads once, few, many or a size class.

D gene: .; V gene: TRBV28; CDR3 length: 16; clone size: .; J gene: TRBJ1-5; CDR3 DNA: TGTGCCAGCAGAAGATCGACGGAATATAGCAATCAGCCCCAGCATTTT; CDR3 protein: CASRRSTEYSNQPQHF
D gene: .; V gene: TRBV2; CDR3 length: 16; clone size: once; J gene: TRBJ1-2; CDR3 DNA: TGTGCCAGTATGCAGGGGCAGTACCTTTCTAACTATGGCTACACCTTC; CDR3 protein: CASMQGQYLSNYGYTF
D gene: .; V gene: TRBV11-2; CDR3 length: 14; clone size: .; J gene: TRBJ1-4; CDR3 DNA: TGTGCCAGCAGCCTCGGAGGGGGTGGTGAAAAACTGTTTTTT; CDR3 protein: CASSLGGGGEKLFF
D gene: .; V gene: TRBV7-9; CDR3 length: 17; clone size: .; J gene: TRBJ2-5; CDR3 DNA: TGTGCCAGCAGCTTACCCGCACAGGGCCTCTTAGAGGAGACCCAGTACTTC; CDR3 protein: CASSLPAQGLLEETQYF
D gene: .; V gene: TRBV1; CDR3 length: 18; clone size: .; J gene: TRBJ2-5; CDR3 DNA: TGCACCAGCAGCCAAGACCCTCGGGAGCGGGGGGGCCCAGAGACCCAGTACTTC; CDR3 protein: CTSSQDPRERGGPETQYF
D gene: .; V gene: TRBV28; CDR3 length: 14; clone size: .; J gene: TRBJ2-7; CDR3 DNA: TGTGCCAGCAGTCCCCGGACACTTACCTACGAGCAGTACTTC; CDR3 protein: CASSPRTLTYEQYF
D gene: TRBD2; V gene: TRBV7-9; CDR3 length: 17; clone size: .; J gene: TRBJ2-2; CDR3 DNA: TGTGCCAGCAGCTCTAGGACTAGCGGGGGGAACACCGGGGAGCTGTTTTTT; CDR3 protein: CASSSRTSGGNTGELFF
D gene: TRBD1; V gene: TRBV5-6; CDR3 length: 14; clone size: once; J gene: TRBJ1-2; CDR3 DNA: TGTGCCAGCAGCCACCGGGACAGGCACTATGGCTACACCTTC; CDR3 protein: CASSHRDRHYGYTF
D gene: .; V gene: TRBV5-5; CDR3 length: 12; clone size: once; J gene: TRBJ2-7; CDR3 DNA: TGTGCCAGCAGCTTGTTGAACTACGAGCAGTACTTC; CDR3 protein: CASSLLNYEQYF
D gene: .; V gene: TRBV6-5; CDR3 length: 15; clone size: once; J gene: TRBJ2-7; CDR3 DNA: TGTGCCAGCAGTTACGGGTTGGACGGCTCCTACGAGCAGTACTTC; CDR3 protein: CASSYGLDGSYEQYF
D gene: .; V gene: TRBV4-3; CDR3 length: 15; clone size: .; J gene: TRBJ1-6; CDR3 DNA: TGCGCCAGCAGCCAAGATCAGGGAATAAATTCACCCCTCCACTTT; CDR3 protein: CASSQDQGINSPLHF
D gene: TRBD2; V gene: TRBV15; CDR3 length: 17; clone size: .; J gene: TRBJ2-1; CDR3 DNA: TGTGCCACCAGCAGAGATGTAGCGGGAGCGGGGTACAATGAGCAGTTCTTC; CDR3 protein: CATSRDVAGAGYNEQFF
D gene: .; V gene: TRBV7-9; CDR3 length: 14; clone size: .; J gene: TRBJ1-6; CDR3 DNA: TGTGCCAGCAGCTCTCTAAAGGGTAATTCACCCCTCCACTTT; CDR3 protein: CASSSLKGNSPLHF
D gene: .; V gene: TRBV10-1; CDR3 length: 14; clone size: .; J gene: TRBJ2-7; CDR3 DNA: TGCGCCAGCAGTGAGTCGGAGGGGAGTCTTGAGCAGTACTTC; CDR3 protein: CASSESEGSLEQYF
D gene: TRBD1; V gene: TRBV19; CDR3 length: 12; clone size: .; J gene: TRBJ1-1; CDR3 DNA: TGTGCCAGTAGTTCCGGACAGGCCGAAGCTTTCTTT; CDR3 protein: CASSSGQAEAFF
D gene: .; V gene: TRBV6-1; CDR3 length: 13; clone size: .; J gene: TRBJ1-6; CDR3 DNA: TGTGCCAGCAGAAAAAGGAGTAATTCACCCCTCCACTTT; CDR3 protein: CASRKRSNSPLHF
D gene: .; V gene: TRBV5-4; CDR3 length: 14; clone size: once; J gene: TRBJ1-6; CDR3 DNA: TGTGCCAGCAGCATAGCAACAGGGAGTTCACCCCTCCACTTT; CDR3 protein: CASSIATGSSPLHF
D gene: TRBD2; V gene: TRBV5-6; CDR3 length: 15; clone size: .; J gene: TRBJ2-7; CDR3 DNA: TGTGCCAGCAGCTGGGGACTAGCGGGGGCCTACGAGCAGTACTTC; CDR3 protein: CASSWGLAGAYEQYF
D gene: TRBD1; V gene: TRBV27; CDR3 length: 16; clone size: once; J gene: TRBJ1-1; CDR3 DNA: TGTGCCAGCAGTTTATCAACAGGGGAGTGGAACACTGAAGCTTTCTTT; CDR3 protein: CASSLSTGEWNTEAFF
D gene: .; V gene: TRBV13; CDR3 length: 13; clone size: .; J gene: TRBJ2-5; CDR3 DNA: TGTGCCAGCAGCACATATACAGGGGAGACCCAGTACTTC; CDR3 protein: CASSTYTGETQYF
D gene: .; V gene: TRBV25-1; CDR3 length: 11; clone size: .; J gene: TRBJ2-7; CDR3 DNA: TGTGCCAGCAGTGACGGTGGAGAAGAGTACTTC; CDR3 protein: CASSDGGEEYF
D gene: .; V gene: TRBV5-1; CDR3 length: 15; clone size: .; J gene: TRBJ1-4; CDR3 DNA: TGCGCCAGCAGCTTGGGGACAGATCGTAATGAAAAACTGTTTTTT; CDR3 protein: CASSLGTDRNEKLFF
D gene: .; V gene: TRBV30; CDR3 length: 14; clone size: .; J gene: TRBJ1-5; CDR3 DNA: TGTGCCTGGAGGGGCAGGAATAGCAATCAGCCCCAGCATTTT; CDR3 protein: CAWRGRNSNQPQHF
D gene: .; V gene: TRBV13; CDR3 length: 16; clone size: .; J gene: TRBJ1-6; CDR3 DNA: TGTGCCAGCAGCACCAGGGCTGGGGCTTATAATTCACCCCTCCACTTT; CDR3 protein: CASSTRAGAYNSPLHF
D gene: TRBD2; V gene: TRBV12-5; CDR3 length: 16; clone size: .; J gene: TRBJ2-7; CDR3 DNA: TGTGCTAGTGGGAGCACCCTAGCGGCTACCCCCTACGAGCAGTACTTC; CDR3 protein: CASGSTLAATPYEQYF
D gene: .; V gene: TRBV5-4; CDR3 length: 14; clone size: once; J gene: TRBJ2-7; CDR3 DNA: TGTGCCAGCAGCTTGGAAGGGATGCCATACGAGCAGTACTTC; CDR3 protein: CASSLEGMPYEQYF
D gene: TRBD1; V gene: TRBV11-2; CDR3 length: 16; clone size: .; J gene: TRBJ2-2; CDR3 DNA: TGTGCCAGCAGCTGGGACAGTCGGTGGGACACCGGGGAGCTGTTTTTT; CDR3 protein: CASSWDSRWDTGELFF
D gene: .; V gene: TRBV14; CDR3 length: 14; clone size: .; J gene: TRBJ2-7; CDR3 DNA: TGTGCCAGCAGCCAAGGGTCTGGGGCCTACGAGCAGTACTTC; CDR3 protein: CASSQGSGAYEQYF
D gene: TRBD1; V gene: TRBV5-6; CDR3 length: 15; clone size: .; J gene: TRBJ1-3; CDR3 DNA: TGTGCCAGCAGCTTTGGGACAGGGTCTGGAAACACCATATATTTT; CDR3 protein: CASSFGTGSGNTIYF
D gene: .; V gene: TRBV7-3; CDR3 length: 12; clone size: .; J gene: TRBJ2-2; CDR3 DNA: TGTGCCAGCAGCGTAGACGGCGGGGAGCTGTTTTTT; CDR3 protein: CASSVDGGELFF
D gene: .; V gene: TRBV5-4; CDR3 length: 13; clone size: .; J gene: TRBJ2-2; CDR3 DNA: TGTGCCAGCAGCTTGTTGGCGGCCGGGGAGCTGTTTTTT; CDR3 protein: CASSLLAAGELFF
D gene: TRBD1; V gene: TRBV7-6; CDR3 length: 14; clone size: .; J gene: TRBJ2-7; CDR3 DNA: TGTGCCAGCAGCCCAAGACAGGGGTCCTACGAGCAGTACTTC; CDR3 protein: CASSPRQGSYEQYF
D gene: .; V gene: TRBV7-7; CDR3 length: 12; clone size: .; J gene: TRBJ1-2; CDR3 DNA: TGTGCTAGCAGCTTTTCTAACTATGGCTACACCTTC; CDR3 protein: CASSFSNYGYTF
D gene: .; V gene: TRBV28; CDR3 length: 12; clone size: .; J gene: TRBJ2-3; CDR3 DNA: TGTGCCAGCAGTTTTCAGGCTTATACGCAGTATTTT; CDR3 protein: CASSFQAYTQYF
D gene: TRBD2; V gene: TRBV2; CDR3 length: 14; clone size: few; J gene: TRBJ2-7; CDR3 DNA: TGTGCCAGCAGTACGGGACTAGCGGGACTCGAGCAGTACTTC; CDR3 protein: CASSTGLAGLEQYF
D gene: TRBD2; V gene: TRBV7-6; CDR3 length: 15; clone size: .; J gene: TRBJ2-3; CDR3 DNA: TGTGCCAGCAGCTTAGTGCGGGGGAGCACAGATACGCAGTATTTT; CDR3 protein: CASSLVRGSTDTQYF
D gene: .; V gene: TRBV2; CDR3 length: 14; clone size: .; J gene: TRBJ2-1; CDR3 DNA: TGTGCCAGCAGGGGACGGGGGGCCCACAATGAGCAGTTCTTC; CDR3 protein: CASRGRGAHNEQFF
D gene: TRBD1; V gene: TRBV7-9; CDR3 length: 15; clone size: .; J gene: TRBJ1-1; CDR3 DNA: TGTGCCAGCAGCTTATACAGGGGGCTGGACACTGAAGCTTTCTTT; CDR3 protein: CASSLYRGLDTEAFF
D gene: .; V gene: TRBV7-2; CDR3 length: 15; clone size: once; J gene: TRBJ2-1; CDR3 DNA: TGTGCCAGCAGCAAGGACGGGTCCTCCTACAATGAGCAGTTCTTC; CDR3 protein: CASSKDGSSYNEQFF
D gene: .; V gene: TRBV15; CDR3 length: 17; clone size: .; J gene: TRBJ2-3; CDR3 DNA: TGTGCCACCAGCAGAGCTCCCGGCCGGGGGATGTCCGATACGCAGTATTTT; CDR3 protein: CATSRAPGRGMSDTQYF
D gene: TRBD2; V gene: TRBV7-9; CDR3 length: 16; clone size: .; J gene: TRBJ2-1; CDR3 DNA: TGTGCCAGCAGCTTACTAGCGGGAGCAACGGGGAATGAGCAGTTCTTC; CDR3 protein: CASSLLAGATGNEQFF
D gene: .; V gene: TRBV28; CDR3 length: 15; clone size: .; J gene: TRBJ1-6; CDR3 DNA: TGTGCCAGCAGCCCCGGGGCCGCCTATAATTCACCCCTCCACTTT; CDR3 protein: CASSPGAAYNSPLHF
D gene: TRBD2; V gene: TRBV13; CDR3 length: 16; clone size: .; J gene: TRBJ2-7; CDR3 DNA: TGTGCCAGCAGACCTCTAGGCGGGGGGGATACCTACGAGCAGTACTTC; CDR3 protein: CASRPLGGGDTYEQYF
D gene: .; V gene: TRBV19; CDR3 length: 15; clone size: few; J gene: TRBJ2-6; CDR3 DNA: TGTGCCAGTAGCAAAGGGCCCTCTGGGGCCAACGTCCTGACTTTC; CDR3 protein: CASSKGPSGANVLTF
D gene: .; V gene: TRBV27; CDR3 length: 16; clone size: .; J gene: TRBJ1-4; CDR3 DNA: TGTGCCAGCAGTTTAGAGGGGCGACCAGCTAATGAAAAACTGTTTTTT; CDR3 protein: CASSLEGRPANEKLFF
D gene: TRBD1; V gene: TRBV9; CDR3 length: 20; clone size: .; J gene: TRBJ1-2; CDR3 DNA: TGTGCCAGCAGCGTAGCTGGTTGGGACAGGGTAGAAGAGAGCGTATCTGGCTACACCTTC; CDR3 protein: CASSVAGWDRVEESVSGYTF
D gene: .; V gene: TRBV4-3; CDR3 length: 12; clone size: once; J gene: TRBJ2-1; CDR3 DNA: TGCGCCAACCGGTCCCCGGACAATGAGCAGTTCTTC; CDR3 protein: CANRSPDNEQFF
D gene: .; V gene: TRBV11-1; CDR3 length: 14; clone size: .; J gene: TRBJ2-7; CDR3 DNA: TGTGCCAGCAGCTTGGGACCAGAAGAGTACGAGCAGTACTTC; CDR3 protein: CASSLGPEEYEQYF
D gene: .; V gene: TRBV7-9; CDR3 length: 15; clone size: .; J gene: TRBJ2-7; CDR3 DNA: TGTGCCAGCAGCTTAAGGGGACCGAATCTCTACGAGCAGTACTTC; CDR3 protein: CASSLRGPNLYEQYF
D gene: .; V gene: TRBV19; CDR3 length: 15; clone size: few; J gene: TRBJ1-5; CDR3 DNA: TGTGCCAGTAGTATTGTACCATATAGCAATCAGCCCCAGCATTTT; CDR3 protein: CASSIVPYSNQPQHF